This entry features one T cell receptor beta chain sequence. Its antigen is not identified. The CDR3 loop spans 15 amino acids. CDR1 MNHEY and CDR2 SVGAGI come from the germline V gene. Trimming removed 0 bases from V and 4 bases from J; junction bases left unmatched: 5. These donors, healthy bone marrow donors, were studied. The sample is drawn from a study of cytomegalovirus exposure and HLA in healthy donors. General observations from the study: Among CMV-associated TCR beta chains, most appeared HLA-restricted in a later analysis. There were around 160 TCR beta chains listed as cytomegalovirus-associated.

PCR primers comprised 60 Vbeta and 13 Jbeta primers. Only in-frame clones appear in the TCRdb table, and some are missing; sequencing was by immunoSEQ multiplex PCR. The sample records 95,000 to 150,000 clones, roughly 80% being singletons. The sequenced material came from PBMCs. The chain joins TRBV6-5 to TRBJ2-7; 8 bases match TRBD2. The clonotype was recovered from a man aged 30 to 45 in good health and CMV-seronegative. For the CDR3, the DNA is TGTGCCAGCAGTTACTCTAGGGGACTAGTATACGAGCAGTACTTC. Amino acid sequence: CASSYSRGLVYEQYF.